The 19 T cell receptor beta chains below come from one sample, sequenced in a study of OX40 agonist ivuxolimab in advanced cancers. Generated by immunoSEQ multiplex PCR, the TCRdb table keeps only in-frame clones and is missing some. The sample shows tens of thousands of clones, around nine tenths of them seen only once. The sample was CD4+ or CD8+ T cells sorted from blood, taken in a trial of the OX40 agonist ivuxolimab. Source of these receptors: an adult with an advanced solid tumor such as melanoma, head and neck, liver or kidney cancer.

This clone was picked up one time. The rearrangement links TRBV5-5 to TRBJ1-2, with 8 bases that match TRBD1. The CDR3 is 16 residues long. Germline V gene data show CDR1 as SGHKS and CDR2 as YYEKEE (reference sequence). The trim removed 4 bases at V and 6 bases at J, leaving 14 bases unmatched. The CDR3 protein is CASSPWAETGAHGYTF. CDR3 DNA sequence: TGTGCCAGCAGCCCCTGGGCAGAGACAGGGGCTCATGGCTACACCTTC.

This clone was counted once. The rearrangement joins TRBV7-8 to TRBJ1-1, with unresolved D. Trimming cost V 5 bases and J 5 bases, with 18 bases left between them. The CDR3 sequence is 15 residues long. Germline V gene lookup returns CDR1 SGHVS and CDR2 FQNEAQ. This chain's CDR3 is CASSQMSGVRTEAFF. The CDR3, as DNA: TGTGCCAGCAGCCAAATGTCCGGGGTCAGGACTGAAGCTTTCTTT.

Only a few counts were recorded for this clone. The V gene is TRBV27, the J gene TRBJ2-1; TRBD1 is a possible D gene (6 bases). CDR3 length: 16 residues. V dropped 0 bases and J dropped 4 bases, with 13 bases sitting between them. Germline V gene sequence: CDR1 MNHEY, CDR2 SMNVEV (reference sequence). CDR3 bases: TGTGCCAGCAGTTTATCCTTCCTCAGGGGATACAATGAGCAGTTCTTC. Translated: CASSLSFLRGYNEQFF.

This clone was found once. CDR3 DNA: TGTGCCAGCATTGAGGGGCACATGAACACTGAAGCTTTCTTT. Translation gives CASIEGHMNTEAFF. The chain combines TRBV6-5 with TRBJ1-1; maybe TRBD1 (5 bases). Germline V CDR1 and CDR2: MNHEY, SVGAGI. This CDR3 spans 14 amino acids. V was shortened by 7 bases and J by 0 bases, with 12 bases between the two germline ends.

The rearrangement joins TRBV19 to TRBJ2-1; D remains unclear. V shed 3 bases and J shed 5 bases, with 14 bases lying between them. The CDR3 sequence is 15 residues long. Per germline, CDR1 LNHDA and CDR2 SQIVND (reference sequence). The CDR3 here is CASSMEPELNNEQFF. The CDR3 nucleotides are TGTGCCAGTAGTATGGAACCAGAACTGAACAATGAGCAGTTCTTC.

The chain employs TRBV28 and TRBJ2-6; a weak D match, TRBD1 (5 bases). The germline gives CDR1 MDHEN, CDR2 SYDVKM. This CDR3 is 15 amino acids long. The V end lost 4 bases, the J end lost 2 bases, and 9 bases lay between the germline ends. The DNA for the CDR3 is TGTGCCAGCAGTTCGGCAGGGACTGGGGCCAACGTCCTGACTTTC. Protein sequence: CASSSAGTGANVLTF. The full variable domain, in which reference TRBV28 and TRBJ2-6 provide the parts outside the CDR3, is DVKVTQSSRYLVKRTGEKVFLECVQDMDHENMFWYRQDPGLGLRLIYFSYDVKMKEKGDIPEGYSVSREKKERFSLILESASTNQTSMYLCASSSAGTGANVLTFGAGSRLTVL.

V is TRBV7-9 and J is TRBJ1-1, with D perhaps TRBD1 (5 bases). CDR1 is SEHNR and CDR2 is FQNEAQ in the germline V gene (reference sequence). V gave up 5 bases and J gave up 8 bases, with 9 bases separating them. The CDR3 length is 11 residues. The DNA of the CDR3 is TGTGCCAGCAGCCAGGGCCTAGAAGCTTTCTTT. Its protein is CASSQGLEAFF.

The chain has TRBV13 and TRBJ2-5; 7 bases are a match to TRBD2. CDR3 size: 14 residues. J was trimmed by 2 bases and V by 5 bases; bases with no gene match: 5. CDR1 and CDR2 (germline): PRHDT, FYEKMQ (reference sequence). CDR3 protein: CASSPWGGQETQYF. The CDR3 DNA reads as TGTGCCAGCAGCCCTTGGGGGGGGCAAGAGACCCAGTACTTC.

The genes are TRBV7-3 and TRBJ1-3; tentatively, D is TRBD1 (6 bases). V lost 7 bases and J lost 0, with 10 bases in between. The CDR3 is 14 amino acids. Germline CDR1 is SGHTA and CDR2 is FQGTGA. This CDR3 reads CASKTGSSGNTIYF. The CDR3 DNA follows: TGTGCCAGCAAAACAGGGAGCTCTGGAAACACCATATATTTT.

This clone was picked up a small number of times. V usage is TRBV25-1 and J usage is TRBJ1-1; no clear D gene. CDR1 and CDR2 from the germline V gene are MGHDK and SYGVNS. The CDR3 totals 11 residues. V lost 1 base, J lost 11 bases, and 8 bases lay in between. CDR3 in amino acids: CASSEWNDAFF. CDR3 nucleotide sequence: TGTGCCAGCAGTGAATGGAATGATGCTTTCTTT.

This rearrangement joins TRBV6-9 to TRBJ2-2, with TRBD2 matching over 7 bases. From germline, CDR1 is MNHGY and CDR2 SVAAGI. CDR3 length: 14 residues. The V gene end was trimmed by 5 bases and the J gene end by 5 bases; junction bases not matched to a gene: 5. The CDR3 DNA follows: TGTGCCAGCAGTCCCTCGGGGGGAACCGGGGAGCTGTTTTTT. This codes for CASSPSGGTGELFF.

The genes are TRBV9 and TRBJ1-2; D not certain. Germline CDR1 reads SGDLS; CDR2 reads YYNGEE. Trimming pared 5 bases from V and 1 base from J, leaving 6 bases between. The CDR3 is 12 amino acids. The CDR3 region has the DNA TGTGCCAGCAGAGGCGGTAACTATGGCTACACCTTC. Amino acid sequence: CASRGGNYGYTF. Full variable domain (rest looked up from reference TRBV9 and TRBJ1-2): DSGVTQTPKHLITATGQRVTLRCSPRSGDLSVYWYQQSLDQGLQFLIQYYNGEERAKGNILERFSAQQFPDLHSELNLSSLELGDSALYFCASRGGNYGYTFGSGTRLTVV.

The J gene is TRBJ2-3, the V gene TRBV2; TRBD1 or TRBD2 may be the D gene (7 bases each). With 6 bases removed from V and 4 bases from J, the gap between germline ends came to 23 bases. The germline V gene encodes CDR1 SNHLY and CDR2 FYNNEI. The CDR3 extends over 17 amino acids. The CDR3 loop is CASRDPRGGPVSDTQYF. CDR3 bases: TGTGCCAGCAGGGACCCCAGGGGGGGACCAGTTTCAGATACGCAGTATTTT.

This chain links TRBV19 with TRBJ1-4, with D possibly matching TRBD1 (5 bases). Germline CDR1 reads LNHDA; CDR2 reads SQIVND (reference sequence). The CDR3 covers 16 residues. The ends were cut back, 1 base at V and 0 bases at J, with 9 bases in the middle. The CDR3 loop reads CASSIGGPATNEKLFF. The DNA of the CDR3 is TGTGCCAGTAGTATAGGGGGACCGGCAACTAATGAAAAACTGTTTTTT.

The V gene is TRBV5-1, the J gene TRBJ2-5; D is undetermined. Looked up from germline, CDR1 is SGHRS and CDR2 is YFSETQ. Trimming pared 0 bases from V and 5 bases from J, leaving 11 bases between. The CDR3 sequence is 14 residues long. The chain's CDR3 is CASSLGPQKETQYF. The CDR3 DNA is TGCGCCAGCAGCTTGGGGCCTCAAAAGGAGACCCAGTACTTC.

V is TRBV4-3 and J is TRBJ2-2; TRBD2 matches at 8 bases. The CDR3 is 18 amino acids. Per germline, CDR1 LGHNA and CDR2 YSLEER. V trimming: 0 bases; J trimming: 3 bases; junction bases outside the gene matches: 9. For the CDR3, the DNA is TGCGCCAGCAGCCAAGATATAGGCGGGGGGCGAGACACCGGGGAGCTGTTTTTT. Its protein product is CASSQDIGGGRDTGELFF.

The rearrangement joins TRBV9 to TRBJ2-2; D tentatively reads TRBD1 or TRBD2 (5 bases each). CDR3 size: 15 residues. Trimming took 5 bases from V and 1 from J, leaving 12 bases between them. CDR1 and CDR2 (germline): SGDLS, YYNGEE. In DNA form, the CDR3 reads TGTGCCAGCAGAACTAGTGGGGGGAACACCGGGGAGCTGTTTTTT. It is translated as CASRTSGGNTGELFF.

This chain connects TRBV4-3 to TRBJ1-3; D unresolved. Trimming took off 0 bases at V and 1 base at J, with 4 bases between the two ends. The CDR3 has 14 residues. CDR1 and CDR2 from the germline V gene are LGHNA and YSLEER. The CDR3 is CASSQEESGNTIYF. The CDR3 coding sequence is TGCGCCAGCAGCCAAGAGGAATCTGGAAACACCATATATTTT.

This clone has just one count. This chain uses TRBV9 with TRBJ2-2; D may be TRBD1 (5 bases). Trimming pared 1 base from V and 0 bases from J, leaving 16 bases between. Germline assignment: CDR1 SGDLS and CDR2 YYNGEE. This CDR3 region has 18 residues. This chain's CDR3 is CASSVNPSWGANTGELFF. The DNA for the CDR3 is TGTGCCAGCAGCGTAAACCCCAGTTGGGGCGCGAACACCGGGGAGCTGTTTTTT.